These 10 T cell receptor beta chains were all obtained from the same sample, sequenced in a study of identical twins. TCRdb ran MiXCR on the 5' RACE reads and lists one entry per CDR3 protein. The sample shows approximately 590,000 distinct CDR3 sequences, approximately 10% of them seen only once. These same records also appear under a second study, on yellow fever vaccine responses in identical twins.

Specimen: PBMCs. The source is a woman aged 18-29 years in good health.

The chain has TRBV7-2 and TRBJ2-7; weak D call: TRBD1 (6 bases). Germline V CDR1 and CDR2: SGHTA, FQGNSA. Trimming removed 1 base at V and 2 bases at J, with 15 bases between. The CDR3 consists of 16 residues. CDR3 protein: CASSLVPRQGPYEQYF. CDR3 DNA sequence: TGTGCCAGCAGCTTAGTCCCTCGTCAGGGGCCCTACGAGCAGTACTTC.

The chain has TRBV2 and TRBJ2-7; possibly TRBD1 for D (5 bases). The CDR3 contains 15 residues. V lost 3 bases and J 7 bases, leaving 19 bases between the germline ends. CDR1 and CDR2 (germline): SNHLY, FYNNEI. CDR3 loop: CASSDQVGPLSEQYF. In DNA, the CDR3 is TGTGCCAGCAGTGATCAAGTGGGGCCTTTGTCAGAGCAGTACTTC.

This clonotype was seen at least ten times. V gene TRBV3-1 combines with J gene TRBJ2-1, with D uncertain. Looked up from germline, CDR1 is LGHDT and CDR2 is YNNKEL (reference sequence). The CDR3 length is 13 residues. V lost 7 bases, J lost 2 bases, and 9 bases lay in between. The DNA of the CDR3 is TGTGCCAGCATGGGCAACCCCTACAATGAGCAGTTCTTC. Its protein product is CASMGNPYNEQFF.

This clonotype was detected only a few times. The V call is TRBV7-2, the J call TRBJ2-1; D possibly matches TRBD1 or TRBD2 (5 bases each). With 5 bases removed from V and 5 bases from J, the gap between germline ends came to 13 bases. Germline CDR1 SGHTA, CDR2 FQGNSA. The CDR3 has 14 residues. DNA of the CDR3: TGTGCCAGCAGCGTCGGGGACGGCCACAATGAGCAGTTCTTC. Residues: CASSVGDGHNEQFF.

The chain's CDR3 is CASSWALALRGDNEQFF. CDR3 nucleotide sequence: TGTGCCAGCAGTTGGGCCCTAGCGCTTCGAGGAGACAATGAGCAGTTCTTC. J is TRBJ2-1 and V is TRBV12-3 or TRBV12-4; tentative D call: TRBD2 (6 bases). The CDR3 has 17 residues. V gave up 4 bases and J gave up 5 bases, with 21 bases separating them.

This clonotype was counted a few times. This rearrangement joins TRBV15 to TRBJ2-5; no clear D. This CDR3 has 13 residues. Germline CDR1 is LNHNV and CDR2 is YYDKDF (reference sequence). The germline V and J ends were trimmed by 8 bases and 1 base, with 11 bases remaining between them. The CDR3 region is CATQARSQETQYF. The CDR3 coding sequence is TGTGCCACCCAAGCGAGGTCCCAAGAGACCCAGTACTTC.

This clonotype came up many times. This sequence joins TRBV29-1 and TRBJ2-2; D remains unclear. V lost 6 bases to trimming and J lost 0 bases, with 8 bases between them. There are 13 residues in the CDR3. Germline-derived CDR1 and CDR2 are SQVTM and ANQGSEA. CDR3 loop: CSVQTANTGELFF. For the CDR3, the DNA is TGCAGCGTACAGACCGCGAACACCGGGGAGCTGTTTTTT.

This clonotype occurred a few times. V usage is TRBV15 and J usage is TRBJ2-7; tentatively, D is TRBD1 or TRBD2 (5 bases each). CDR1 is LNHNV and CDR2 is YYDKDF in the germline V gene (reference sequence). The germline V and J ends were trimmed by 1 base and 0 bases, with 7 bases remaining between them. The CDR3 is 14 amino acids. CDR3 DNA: TGTGCCACCAGCAGAGCTGGGGGCTCCTACGAGCAGTACTTC. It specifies CATSRAGGSYEQYF.

CDR3: CASSYSNRRLNTEAFF. DNA for the CDR3: TGTGCCAGCAGTTACTCGAATCGGCGGTTGAACACTGAAGCTTTCTTT. The rearrangement links TRBV6-2 or TRBV6-3 to TRBJ1-1; D gene uncertain. This CDR3 has 16 residues. The germline CDR1 and CDR2 sequences are MNHEY and SVGEGT. Trimming removed 0 bases from V and 0 bases from J, with 11 bases in between.

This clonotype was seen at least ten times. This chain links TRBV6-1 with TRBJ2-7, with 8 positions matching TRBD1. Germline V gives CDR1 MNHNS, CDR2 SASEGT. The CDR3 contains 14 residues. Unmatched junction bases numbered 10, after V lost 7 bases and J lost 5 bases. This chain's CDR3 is CASTGGALINEQYF. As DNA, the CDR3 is TGTGCCAGCACAGGGGGCGCTTTGATCAACGAGCAGTACTTC.